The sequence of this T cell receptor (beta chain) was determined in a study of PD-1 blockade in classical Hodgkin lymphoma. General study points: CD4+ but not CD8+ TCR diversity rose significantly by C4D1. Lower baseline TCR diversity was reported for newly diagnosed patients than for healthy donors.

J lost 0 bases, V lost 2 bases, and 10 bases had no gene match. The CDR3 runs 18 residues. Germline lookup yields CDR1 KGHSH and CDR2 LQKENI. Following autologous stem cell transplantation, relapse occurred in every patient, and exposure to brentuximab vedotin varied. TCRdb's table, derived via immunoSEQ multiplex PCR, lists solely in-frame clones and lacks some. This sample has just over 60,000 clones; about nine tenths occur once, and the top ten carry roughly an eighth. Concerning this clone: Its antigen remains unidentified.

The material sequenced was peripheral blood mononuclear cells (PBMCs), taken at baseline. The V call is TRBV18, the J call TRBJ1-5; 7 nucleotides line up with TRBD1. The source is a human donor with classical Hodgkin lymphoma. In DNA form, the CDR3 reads TGTGCCAGCTCACCAAGGGTCTCCGGGACAGTTAGCAATCAGCCCCAGCATTTT. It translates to CASSPRVSGTVSNQPQHF. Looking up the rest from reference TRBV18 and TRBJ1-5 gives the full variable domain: NAGVMQNPRHLVRRRGQEARLRCSPMKGHSHVYWYRQLPEEGLKFMVYLQKENIIDESGMPKERFSAEFPKEGPSILRIQQVVRGDSAAYFCASSPRVSGTVSNQPQHFGDGTRLSIL.